At least ten counts were recorded for the clone carrying this TCR beta chain. The read comes to an end 3 residues before the CDR3 does, leaving the germline J gene to fill in the end. This sample was taken from a study of T cell clonality in common variable immunodeficiency. Here immunoSEQ multiplex PCR was the method, and the copy in TCRdb shows in-frame clones only, minus some. This sample comprises around 57,000 clones, none seen once only. This CDR3 is 14 amino acids long. The V gene end was trimmed by 6 bases and the J gene end by 6 bases; junction bases not matched to a gene: 9. CDR1 DFQATT and CDR2 SNEGSKA come from the germline V gene (reference sequence).

The V call is TRBV20-1, the J call TRBJ2-1, with 9 bases lining up with TRBD2. This clonotype was sampled from a person aged 18 to 70 in good health. Sequenced material: peripheral blood mononuclear cells. CDR3 DNA, as far as it was read: TGCAGTGCCACGGGACTAGCCCTCTCCAATGAG. This codes for CSATGLALSNE. The whole CDR3 sequence is CSATGLALSNEQFF.